The clone carrying this TCR beta chain was recorded only once. Generated by immunoSEQ multiplex PCR, the TCRdb table keeps only in-frame clones and is missing some. This sample has approximately 65,000 clones, with 70% to 85% found just once. Those patients who had chemo-refractory metastatic non-small-cell lung cancer were given focal radiation along with CTLA-4 blockade through ipilimumab. The V end lost 0 bases, the J end lost 4 bases, and 18 bases lay between the germline ends. The CDR3 is made up of 17 amino acids. Germline assignment: CDR1 SGDLS and CDR2 YYNGEE. The sample originates from a study of radiotherapy plus CTLA-4 blockade in lung cancer.

The chain recombines TRBV9 with TRBJ2-3, with a tentative D call TRBD2 (6 bases). The source material was peripheral blood, sampled from a patient treated with radiotherapy plus ipilimumab. This clonotype originated in a human donor with non-small cell lung cancer who had a complete response to radiotherapy plus ipilimumab. CDR3 region: CASSVAPRGMGADTQYF. CDR3 nucleotides: TGTGCCAGCAGCGTAGCCCCTCGGGGGATGGGCGCAGATACGCAGTATTTT.